This entry concerns a single TCR beta chain. It has no known antigen specificity. No qualities accompany the bases; no much larger clone lies one base away. These data belong to a study of T cells after posttransplantation cyclophosphamide listed by TCRdb under 2016. For the wider study: Using TRB sequencing, the study followed how the T cell repertoire rebuilt after myeloablative bone marrow transplantation with posttransplantation cyclophosphamide given as GVHD prophylaxis. TRB sequencing was performed on blood from all 35 or so PTCy patients with 1-year posttransplant specimens. Up to roughly 3 additional blood samples from 2 to 5.2 years after transplant were also TRB-sequenced in 3 patients, as was pretransplant blood from 4 patients. Because TRA and TRB clonality correlated tightly in about 9 samples, the subsequent TCR analyses were limited to TRB only. Public TRB sequences were compared against a database of over 3,600 sequences linked to responses to pathogens, tumor antigens, self-antigens and alloantigens. Samples from 30 to 35 PTCy-treated patients, along with samples from some 16 of their related bone marrow donors, underwent antigen receptor sequencing.

Trimming takes 6 bases off V and 5 bases off J; junction bases not matched to a gene: 8. CDR1 and CDR2 are drawn from the germline V gene: MDHEN, SYDVKM. Taken from cysteine to phenylalanine, the CDR3 has 14 residues. CDR3 DNA is the only sequence kept; it has 42 bases, read in frame from the first base. TRB sequencing used genomic DNA with the immunoSEQ assay at survey resolution or the hsTCRB kit. The authors' pipeline ran thus. The immunoSEQ software handled initial read processing, and the LymphoSeq R package was used for repertoire analyses. For each TRB dataset, clonality was calculated as 1 minus normalized Shannon entropy, and the Gini coefficient was computed as well. Phenotypes of unsorted samples were inferred by mapping TRB sequences from sorted subsets of the recipient or donor onto the same recipient's unsorted samples. In TCRdb, the immuneACCESS table is reduced to in-frame sequences with V and J assigned. These tables do not hold every clone; where another copy was compared, an unresolved V gene accounts for under half, and the others remain unexplained. For V, J and clone size, that table is used; D and trimming come from the DNA. The sample table lists more than 9,000 clones, about nine tenths of them with a count of one. 27% of the sample goes to the ten largest clones.

Read against the paper, the sample's treatment or condition label means: high-dose cyclophosphamide on days +3 and +4 as single-agent GVHD prophylaxis. For conditioning, the PTCy patients got busulfan and fludarabine, then a related or unrelated marrow graft, followed by cyclophosphamide on days +3 and +4. PTCy-treated patients came from a prospective multi-institutional clinical trial. Mononuclear cells from peripheral blood and bone marrow were separated by Ficoll-Hypaque density centrifugation and then cryopreserved. CD4+ and CD8+ T cells, including naive and memory subsets, were sorted by FACS using a FACSAria II. Study-level results and caveats: Across approximately 45 patients, TRB clonality was highly associated with recipient CMV seropositivity and CMV reactivation, and PTCy diversity was similar to diversity in CNI/methotrexate controls. The TRB repertoires of T cells infiltrating skin or the GI tract showed only limited overlap with the TRB repertoires found in blood. At 1-2 months, donor-recipient similarity was low but rose over the first year, and the later blood repertoires were often dominated by donor CD8+ memory clones.

The sequence derives from a male patient in his thirties who received an allogeneic stem cell transplant from a related donor, was CMV-positive, and had acute GVHD only. Following a transplant, some T cells may be graft donor cells, not patient cells. The sequence is built from TRBV28 and TRBJ1-2; 8 bases in between match TRBD1. The sequencing here drew on CD4+ T cells sorted from PBMCs, taken after allogeneic stem cell transplant with posttransplant cyclophosphamide. The DNA is TGTGCCAGCAGCTCCAGGGACAGGCTATATGGCTACACCTTC. Translated, it gives CASSSRDRLYGYTF.